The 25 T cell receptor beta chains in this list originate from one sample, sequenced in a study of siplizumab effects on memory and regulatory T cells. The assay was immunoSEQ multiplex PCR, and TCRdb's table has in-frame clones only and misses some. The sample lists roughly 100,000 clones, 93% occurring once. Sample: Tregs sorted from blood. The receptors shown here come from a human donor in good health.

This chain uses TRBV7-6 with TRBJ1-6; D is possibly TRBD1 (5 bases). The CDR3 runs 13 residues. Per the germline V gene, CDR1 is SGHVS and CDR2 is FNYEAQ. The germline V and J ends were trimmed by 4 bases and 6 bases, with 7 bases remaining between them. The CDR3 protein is CASSSTVNSPLHF. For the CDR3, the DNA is TGTGCCAGCAGCTCGACAGTTAATTCACCCCTCCACTTT.

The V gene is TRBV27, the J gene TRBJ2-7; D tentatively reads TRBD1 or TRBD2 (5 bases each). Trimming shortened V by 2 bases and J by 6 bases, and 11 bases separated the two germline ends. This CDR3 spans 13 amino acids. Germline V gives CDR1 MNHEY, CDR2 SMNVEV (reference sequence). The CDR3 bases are TGTGCCAGCAGTTTAGTCGGGGCCGCCGAGCAGTACTTC. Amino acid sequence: CASSLVGAAEQYF.

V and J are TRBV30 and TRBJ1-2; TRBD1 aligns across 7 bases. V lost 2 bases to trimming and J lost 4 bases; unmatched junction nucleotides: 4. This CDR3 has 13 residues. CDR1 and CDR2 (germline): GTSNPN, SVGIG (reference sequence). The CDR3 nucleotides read TGTGCCTGGAGTTTGAGACAGGGCTATGGCTACACCTTC. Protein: CAWSLRQGYGYTF.

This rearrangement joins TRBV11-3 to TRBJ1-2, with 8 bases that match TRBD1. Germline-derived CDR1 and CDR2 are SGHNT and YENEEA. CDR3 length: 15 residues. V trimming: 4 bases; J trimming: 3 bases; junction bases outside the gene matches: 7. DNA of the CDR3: TGTGCCAGCAGCTGGACAGGGAAAGCGGACTATGGCTACACCTTC. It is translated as CASSWTGKADYGYTF.

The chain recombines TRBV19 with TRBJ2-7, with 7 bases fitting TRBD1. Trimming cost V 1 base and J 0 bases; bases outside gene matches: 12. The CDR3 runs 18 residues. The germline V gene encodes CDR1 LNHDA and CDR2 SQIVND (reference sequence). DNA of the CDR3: TGTGCCAGTAGTATAGGCCCCTCGACAGGGATCTTCTCCTACGAGCAGTACTTC. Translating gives CASSIGPSTGIFSYEQYF.

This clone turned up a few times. In DNA, the CDR3 is TGTGCCAGCGGGCCACCCAATTCACCCCTCCACTTT. Translation: CASGPPNSPLHF. The chain has TRBV2 and TRBJ1-6, with no clear D. The CDR3 is 12 residues long. Between the trimmed V and J ends, which lost 8 bases and 7 bases, there was a span of 9 bases. From germline, CDR1 is SNHLY and CDR2 FYNNEI.

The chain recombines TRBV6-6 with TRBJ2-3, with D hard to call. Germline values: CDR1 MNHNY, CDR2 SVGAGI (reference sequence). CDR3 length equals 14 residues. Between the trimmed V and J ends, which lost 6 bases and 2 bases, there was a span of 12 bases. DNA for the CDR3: TGTGCCAGCAGACGAGCAAGGCTCACAGATACGCAGTATTTT. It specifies CASRRARLTDTQYF.

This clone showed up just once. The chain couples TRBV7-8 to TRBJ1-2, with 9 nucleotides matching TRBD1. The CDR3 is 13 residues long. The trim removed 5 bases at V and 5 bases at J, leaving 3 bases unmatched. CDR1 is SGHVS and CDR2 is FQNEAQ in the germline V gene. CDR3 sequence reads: CASSATGGYGYTF. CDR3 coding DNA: TGTGCCAGCAGCGCGACAGGGGGATATGGCTACACCTTC.

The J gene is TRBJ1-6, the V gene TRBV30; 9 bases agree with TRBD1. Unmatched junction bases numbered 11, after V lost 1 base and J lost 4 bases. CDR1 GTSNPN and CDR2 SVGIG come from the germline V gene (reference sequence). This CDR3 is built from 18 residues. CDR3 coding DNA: TGTGCCTGGAGTGCCCGACACCGTGGACAGGGGTATAATTCACCCCTCCACTTT. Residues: CAWSARHRGQGYNSPLHF.

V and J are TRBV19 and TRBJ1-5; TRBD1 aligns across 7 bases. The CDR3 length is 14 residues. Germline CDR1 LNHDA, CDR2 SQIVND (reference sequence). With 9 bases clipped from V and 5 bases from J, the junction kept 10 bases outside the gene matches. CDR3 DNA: TGTGCCAGACTGCAGGGGGTTCGTGATCAGCCCCAGCATTTT. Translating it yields CARLQGVRDQPQHF.

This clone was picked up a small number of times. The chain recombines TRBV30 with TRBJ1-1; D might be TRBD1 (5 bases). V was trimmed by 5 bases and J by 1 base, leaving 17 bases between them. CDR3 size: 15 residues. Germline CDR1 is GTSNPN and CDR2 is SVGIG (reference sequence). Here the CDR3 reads CAWSGGERTNTEAFF. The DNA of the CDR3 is TGTGCCTGGTCGGGAGGGGAGCGGACGAACACTGAAGCTTTCTTT.

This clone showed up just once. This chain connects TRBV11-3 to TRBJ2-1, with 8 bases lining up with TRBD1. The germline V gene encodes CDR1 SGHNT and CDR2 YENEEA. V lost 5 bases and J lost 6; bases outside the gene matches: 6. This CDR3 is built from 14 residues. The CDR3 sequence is CASSRGQGGNEQFF. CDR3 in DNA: TGTGCCAGCAGCCGAGGACAGGGTGGCAATGAGCAGTTCTTC.

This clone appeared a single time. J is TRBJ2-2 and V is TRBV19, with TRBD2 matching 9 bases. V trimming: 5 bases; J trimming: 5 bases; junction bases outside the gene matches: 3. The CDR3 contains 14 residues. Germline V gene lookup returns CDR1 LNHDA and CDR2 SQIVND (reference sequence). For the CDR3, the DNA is TGTGCCAGTAGTGCTCTAGCGGGAACCGGGGAGCTGTTTTTT. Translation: CASSALAGTGELFF.

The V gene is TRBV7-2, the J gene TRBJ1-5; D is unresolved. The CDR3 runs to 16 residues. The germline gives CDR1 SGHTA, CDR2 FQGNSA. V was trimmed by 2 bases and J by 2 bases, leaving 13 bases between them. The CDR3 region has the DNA TGTGCCAGCAGCTTATTTGGCGGGATTCGCAATCAGCCCCAGCATTTT. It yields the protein CASSLFGGIRNQPQHF. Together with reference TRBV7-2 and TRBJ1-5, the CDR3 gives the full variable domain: GAGVSQSPSNKVTEKGKDVELRCDPISGHTALYWYRQSLGQGLEFLIYFQGNSAPDKSGLPSDRFSAERTGGSVSTLTIQRTQQEDSAVYLCASSLFGGIRNQPQHFGDGTRLSIL.

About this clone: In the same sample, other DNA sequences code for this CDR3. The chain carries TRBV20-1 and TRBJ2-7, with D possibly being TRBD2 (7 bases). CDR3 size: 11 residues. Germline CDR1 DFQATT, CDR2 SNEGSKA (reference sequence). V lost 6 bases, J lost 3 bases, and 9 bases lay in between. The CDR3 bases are TGCAGTGCAGGGGGGGGCTACGAGCAGTACTTC. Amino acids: CSAGGGYEQYF.

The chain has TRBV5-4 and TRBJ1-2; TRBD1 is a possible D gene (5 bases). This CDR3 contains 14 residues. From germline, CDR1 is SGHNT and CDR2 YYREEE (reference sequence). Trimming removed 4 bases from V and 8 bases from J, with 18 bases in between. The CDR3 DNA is TGTGCCAGCAGCACGCCGACAGACTACCGAGGCTACACCTTC. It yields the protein CASSTPTDYRGYTF.

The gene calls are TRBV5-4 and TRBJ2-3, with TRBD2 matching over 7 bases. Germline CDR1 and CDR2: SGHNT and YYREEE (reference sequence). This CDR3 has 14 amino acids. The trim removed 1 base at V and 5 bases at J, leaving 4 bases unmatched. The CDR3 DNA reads TGTGCCAGCAGCTTGAGGGCGGGGGAAGATACGCAGTATTTT. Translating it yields CASSLRAGEDTQYF.

This chain's CDR3 is CASSSRVQGGYNEQFF. CDR3 nucleotide sequence: TGTGCCAGCAGCTCTCGAGTACAGGGGGGATACAATGAGCAGTTCTTC. The chain is built from TRBV7-9 and TRBJ2-1; 8 nucleotides align to TRBD1. Trimming at V came to 4 bases and at J to 4 bases, leaving 9 bases not matched to a gene. The CDR3 is 16 amino acids. From germline, CDR1 is SEHNR and CDR2 FQNEAQ (reference sequence).

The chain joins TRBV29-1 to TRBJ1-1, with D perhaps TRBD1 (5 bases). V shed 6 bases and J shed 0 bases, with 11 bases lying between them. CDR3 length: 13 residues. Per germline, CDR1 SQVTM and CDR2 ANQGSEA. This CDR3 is CSVQQVMNTEAFF. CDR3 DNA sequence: TGCAGCGTCCAACAGGTAATGAACACTGAAGCTTTCTTT.

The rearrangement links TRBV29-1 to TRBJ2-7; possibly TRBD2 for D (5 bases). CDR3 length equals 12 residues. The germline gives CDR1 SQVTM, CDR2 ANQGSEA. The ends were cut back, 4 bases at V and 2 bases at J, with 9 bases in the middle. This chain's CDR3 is CSVVDFTYEQYF. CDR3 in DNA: TGCAGCGTTGTGGACTTCACCTACGAGCAGTACTTC.

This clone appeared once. The CDR3 is CSVGDRGEQFF. The CDR3, as DNA: TGCAGCGTTGGCGACAGGGGTGAGCAGTTCTTC. The gene calls are TRBV29-1 and TRBJ2-1; 8 bases map to TRBD1. The V gene's germline CDR1 is SQVTM and CDR2 ANQGSEA. CDR3 size: 11 residues. V was clipped by 4 bases and J by 9 bases; unmatched bases: 2.

CDR3 DNA: TGTGCCAGCAGCTCGGACAGGGGCTCTGGAAACACCATATATTTT. Protein: CASSSDRGSGNTIYF. The chain links TRBV7-2 to TRBJ1-3; 9 bases align to TRBD1. The CDR3 consists of 15 residues. V shed 4 bases and J 0 bases; nucleotides not matched to a gene: 1. The germline gives CDR1 SGHTA, CDR2 FQGNSA.

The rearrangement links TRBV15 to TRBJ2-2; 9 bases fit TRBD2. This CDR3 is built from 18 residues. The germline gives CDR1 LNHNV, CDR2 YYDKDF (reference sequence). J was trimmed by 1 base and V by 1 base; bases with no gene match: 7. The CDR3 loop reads CATSRVVAGALNTGELFF. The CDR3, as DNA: TGTGCCACCAGCAGAGTGGTAGCGGGGGCCCTGAACACCGGGGAGCTGTTTTTT.

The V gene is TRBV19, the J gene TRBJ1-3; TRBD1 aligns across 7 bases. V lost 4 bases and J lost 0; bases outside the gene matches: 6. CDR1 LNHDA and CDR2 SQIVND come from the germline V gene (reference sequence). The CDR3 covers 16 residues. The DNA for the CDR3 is TGTGCCAGTAGTAGGGGACAGCTGACCTCTGGAAACACCATATATTTT. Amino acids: CASSRGQLTSGNTIYF.

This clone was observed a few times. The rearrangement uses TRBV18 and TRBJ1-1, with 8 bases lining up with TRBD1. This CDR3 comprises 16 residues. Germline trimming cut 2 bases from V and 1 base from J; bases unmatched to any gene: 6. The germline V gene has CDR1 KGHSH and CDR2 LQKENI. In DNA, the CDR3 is TGTGCCAGCTCACCAACCAGGGGGCGCGGGAACACTGAAGCTTTCTTT. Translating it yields CASSPTRGRGNTEAFF.